This entry lists 7 T cell receptor beta chains sequenced from one sample in a study of tissue T cells after allogeneic stem cell transplantation. Some clones are missing from TCRdb's copy, which holds only in-frame ones; the method was immunoSEQ multiplex PCR. The sample has tens of thousands of clones; approximately 70% are singletons. The sequencing sample was made of blood. The receptors shown here come from a female BALB/c mouse in good health. MHC haplotype here: H2-d.

A word on this clone: Gene names follow the mouse nomenclature. With the read ending 1 residue before the CDR3 end, the germline J gene is used to fill in that end. The chain recombines TRBV13-3 with TRBJ2-4, with 7 bases aligning to TRBD2. Germline loops: CDR1 NNHDY, CDR2 SYVADS. The CDR3 length is 15 residues. J gave up 0 bases and V 0 bases, and 1 base lay outside the gene matches. Partial CDR3 DNA: TGTGCCAGCAGTGATGGCTGGGGGAGTCAAAACACCTTGTAC. Translated: CASSDGWGSQNTLY. The full CDR3 is CASSDGWGSQNTLYF.

Points on this clone: Germline and genes: mouse. Read coverage stops 1 residue before the CDR3 terminus; the germline J gene supplies the remainder. This sequence joins TRBV13-1 and TRBJ2-5; 12 bases are a match to TRBD1. This CDR3 has 15 residues. The germline gives CDR1 NSHNY, CDR2 SYGAGN. V shed 1 base, J shed 6 bases, and the junction held 3 bases outside the gene matches. The sequenced CDR3 bases are TGTGCCAGCAGTGATCGGGGACAGGGGGCCGACACCCAGTAC. Translated: CASSDRGQGADTQY. The full CDR3 is CASSDRGQGADTQYF.

Details on this clone: Gene labels here are mouse ones. The read terminates 1 residue ahead of where the CDR3 ends, so the germline J gene completes it. The chain carries TRBV15 and TRBJ2-3; tentative D call: TRBD2 (6 bases). This CDR3 spans 14 amino acids. Germline CDR1 SGHND, CDR2 FRSKSL. V was cut by 3 bases and J by 0 bases, with 7 bases left in between. The covered CDR3 bases are TGTGCCAGCAGTTTTGGGGGTAGTGCAGAAACGCTGTAT. Amino acids: CASSFGGSAETLY. The complete CDR3 sequence is CASSFGGSAETLYF.

On this clone: All gene names here are mouse names. The read terminates 1 residue before the CDR3 end, so the remaining end is supplied by the germline J gene. The J gene is TRBJ1-6, the V gene TRBV13-3; a possible D gene is TRBD1 (5 bases). TRBJ1-6 is an ORF; its function is uncertain. Between the trimmed V and J ends, which lost 5 bases and 2 bases, there was a span of 5 bases. The CDR3 totals 13 residues. Germline V gene sequence: CDR1 NNHDY, CDR2 SYVADS. The CDR3 bases that were read are TGTGCCAGCAGGGACACCTATAATTCGCCCCTCTAC. It translates to CASRDTYNSPLY. The CDR3 reads in full as CASRDTYNSPLYF.

Only a few counts were recorded for this clone. Gene and germline names: mouse. The read stops 1 residue short of the end of the CDR3; the missing end is completed from the germline J gene. The chain links TRBV2 to TRBJ1-2; D may be TRBD1 (6 bases). CDR3 length: 15 amino acids. Germline V gene lookup returns CDR1 LGHNA and CDR2 YSYQKL. V lost 2 bases, J lost 0 bases, and 10 bases lay in between. The CDR3 here is CASSQQGHSNSDYTF. The sequenced part of the CDR3 DNA is TGTGCCAGCAGCCAACAGGGGCACTCAAACTCCGACTACACC.

As to this clone: Genes and germline come from the mouse. Read data end 1 residue before the CDR3 end; the end is taken from the germline J gene. The V call is TRBV13-1, the J call TRBJ1-3, with D perhaps TRBD1 (5 bases). Trimming removed 1 base at V and 8 bases at J, with 7 bases between. Looked up from germline, CDR1 is NSHNY and CDR2 is SYGAGN. This CDR3 comprises 12 residues. The CDR3 is CASSDQGDTLYF. The sequenced CDR3 bases are TGTGCCAGCAGTGATCAGGGCGATACGCTCTAT.

Note on this clone: Gene and germline names: mouse. CDR3 DNA, as far as it was read: TGTGCTAGCAGTTTCGACAGGGGGTGGGACACCCAGTAC. Its protein product is CASSFDRGWDTQY. Given in full, the CDR3 is CASSFDRGWDTQYF. The rearrangement links TRBV29 to TRBJ2-5; 9 bases match TRBD1. Sequencing ends 1 residue short of the CDR3 end; the germline J gene provides the rest. CDR3 length: 14 amino acids. V shed 3 bases, J shed 6 bases, and the junction held 4 bases outside the gene matches. Germline-derived CDR1 and CDR2 are MSHET and SYDVDS.